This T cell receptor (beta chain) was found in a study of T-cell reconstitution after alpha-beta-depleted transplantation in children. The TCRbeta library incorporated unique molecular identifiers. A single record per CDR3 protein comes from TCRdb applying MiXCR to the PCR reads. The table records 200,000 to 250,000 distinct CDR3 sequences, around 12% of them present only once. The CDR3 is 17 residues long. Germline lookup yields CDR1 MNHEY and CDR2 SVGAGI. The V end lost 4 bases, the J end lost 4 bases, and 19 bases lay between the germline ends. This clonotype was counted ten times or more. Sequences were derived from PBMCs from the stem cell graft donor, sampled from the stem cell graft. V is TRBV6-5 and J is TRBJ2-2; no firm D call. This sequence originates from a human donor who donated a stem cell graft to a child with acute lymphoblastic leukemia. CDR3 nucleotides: TGTGCCAGCAGTTCCACCCTCCCTGACCGGGTCACCGGGGAGCTGTTTTTT. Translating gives CASSSTLPDRVTGELFF.